One sample yielded the 16 T cell receptor beta chains listed below, sequenced in a study of long-term antiretroviral therapy in people with HIV. Survey-level immunoSEQ v3.0 assays were run. Generated by immunoSEQ multiplex PCR, the TCRdb table keeps only in-frame clones and is missing some. The table has some 18,000 clones, around 84% seen once; the top ten hold roughly 4.5%. This sample comprised unsorted PBMCs, obtained 0.1 years before starting antiretroviral therapy. The receptors here all came from a man aged 18 to 30 with HIV.

The V gene is TRBV11-2, the J gene TRBJ1-1; maybe TRBD1 (6 bases). CDR1 SGHAT and CDR2 FQNNGV come from the germline V gene. Trimming pared 1 base from V and 1 base from J, leaving 10 bases between. The CDR3 covers 15 residues. CDR3: CASSLGRGRNTEAFF. For the CDR3, the DNA is TGTGCCAGCAGCTTAGGGCGGGGGCGGAACACTGAAGCTTTCTTT.

This chain links TRBV19 with TRBJ1-1; 7 bases are a match to TRBD1. Germline CDR1 and CDR2: LNHDA and SQIVND (reference sequence). J was trimmed by 4 bases and V by 5 bases; bases with no gene match: 10. The CDR3 has 15 amino acids. The CDR3 nucleotides read TGTGCCAGTAGTTACGACAGGGTGTCGGGCACTGAAGCTTTCTTT. Protein: CASSYDRVSGTEAFF.

The chain uses TRBV10-2 and TRBJ1-6; a possible D gene is TRBD1 (6 bases). This CDR3 is 14 amino acids long. Trimming stripped 0 bases from V and 11 bases from J, with 11 bases between. Germline assignment: CDR1 WSHSY and CDR2 SAAADI. For the CDR3, the DNA is TGCGCCAGCAGTGAGTCACCCCAGGGGCCACCCCTCCACTTT. Its translation: CASSESPQGPPLHF.

The chain couples TRBV27 to TRBJ1-5; 7 nucleotides match TRBD1. Germline CDR1 and CDR2: MNHEY and SMNVEV (reference sequence). Trimming removed 6 bases from V and 7 bases from J; junction bases left unmatched: 3. There are 12 residues in the CDR3. The DNA for the CDR3 is TGTGCCAGCAGGCAGGGGGGACAGCCCCAGCATTTT. Its translation: CASRQGGQPQHF.

CDR3 loop: CASGNRSGQSRANVLTF. CDR3 DNA sequence: TGTGCTAGTGGTAACCGGTCAGGACAAAGTCGGGCCAACGTCCTGACTTTC. The chain couples TRBV12-5 to TRBJ2-6, with D possibly being TRBD1 (5 bases). The CDR3 loop spans 17 amino acids. Trimming cost V 5 bases and J 5 bases, with 19 bases left between them. Germline values: CDR1 LGHNT, CDR2 FRNRAP.

This rearrangement joins TRBV5-1 to TRBJ2-2; D is uncertain. The CDR3 runs 13 residues. The germline V gene encodes CDR1 SGHRS and CDR2 YFSETQ. Trimming took off 0 bases at V and 7 bases at J, with 7 bases between the two ends. Here the CDR3 reads CASSLVDIGELFF. The CDR3 DNA sequence: TGCGCCAGCAGCTTGGTGGATATCGGGGAGCTGTTTTTT.

This chain uses TRBV28 with TRBJ1-6, with a tentative D call TRBD1 (5 bases). V was pared by 1 base and J by 8 bases, with 12 bases between. This CDR3 contains 15 residues. CDR1 and CDR2 (germline): MDHEN, SYDVKM. The CDR3 loop is CASSLFGHLYSPLHF. CDR3 bases: TGTGCCAGCAGTTTATTCGGACACCTCTATTCACCCCTCCACTTT.

This chain joins TRBV19 and TRBJ1-5, with a weak D call TRBD1 (5 bases). The CDR3 length is 14 residues. V shed 5 bases and J shed 1 base, with 9 bases lying between them. Germline CDR1 reads LNHDA; CDR2 reads SQIVND (reference sequence). The CDR3 loop is CASSAGYSNQPQHF. The CDR3 DNA reads TGTGCCAGTAGTGCAGGGTACAGCAATCAGCCCCAGCATTTT.

The CDR3 region is CASSKPPGRIPDTQYF. For the CDR3, the DNA is TGTGCCAGTAGTAAGCCGCCGGGACGAATCCCAGATACGCAGTATTTT. V and J are TRBV19 and TRBJ2-3; D may be TRBD1 or TRBD2 (5 bases each). Germline V gene sequence: CDR1 LNHDA, CDR2 SQIVND (reference sequence). The CDR3 consists of 16 residues. V gave up 4 bases and J gave up 4 bases, with 18 bases separating them.

This chain joins TRBV27 and TRBJ2-7; 11 nucleotides agree with TRBD2. V was clipped by 6 bases and J by 1 base; unmatched bases: 8. The CDR3 spans 16 residues. Germline CDR1 and CDR2: MNHEY and SMNVEV (reference sequence). The CDR3 nucleotides read TGTGCCAGCAGGCTTTCACTAGCGGGGGAGTCCTACGAGCAGTACTTC. This encodes CASRLSLAGESYEQYF.

The genes are TRBV4-2 and TRBJ1-4; D is uncertain. Trimming took off 0 bases at V and 0 bases at J, with 5 bases between the two ends. The CDR3 is 15 residues long. Germline V gene sequence: CDR1 LGHNA, CDR2 YNFKEQ. The CDR3 protein is CASSQDRSTNEKLFF. In DNA, the CDR3 is TGTGCCAGCAGCCAAGACCGATCAACTAATGAAAAACTGTTTTTT.

This clone turned up a few times. The chain carries TRBV28 and TRBJ1-1; D is undetermined. The V and J ends lost 3 bases and 6 bases respectively, with 14 bases between them. CDR3 length equals 14 residues. Germline V gene sequence: CDR1 MDHEN, CDR2 SYDVKM. Here the CDR3 DNA reads TGTGCCAGCAGTTTTAACAACCTCTATCCTGAAGCTTTCTTT. The encoded protein is CASSFNNLYPEAFF.

V gene TRBV11-1 combines with J gene TRBJ1-4; D gene ambiguous. CDR1 SGHAT and CDR2 FQDESV come from the germline V gene (reference sequence). V was pared by 5 bases and J by 0 bases, with 10 bases between. The CDR3 contains 15 residues. This CDR3 is CASSVLPATNEKLFF. The CDR3 coding sequence is TGTGCCAGCAGCGTCCTCCCAGCAACTAATGAAAAACTGTTTTTT. Based on the CDR3 plus reference TRBV11-1 and TRBJ1-4, the full variable domain is EAEVAQSPRYKITEKSQAVAFWCDPISGHATLYWYRQILGQGPELLVQFQDESVVDDSQLPKDRFSAERLKGVDSTLKIQPAELGDSAMYLCASSVLPATNEKLFFGSGTQLSVL.

This clone was detected once. The rearrangement links TRBV7-2 to TRBJ2-7; D is unresolved. The CDR3 runs 15 residues. V dropped 4 bases and J dropped 2 bases, with 15 bases sitting between them. CDR1 is SGHTA and CDR2 is FQGNSA in the germline V gene. DNA of the CDR3: TGTGCCAGCAGCTCCCTCGGGTACAATACCTACGAGCAGTACTTC. It yields the protein CASSSLGYNTYEQYF.

This clone was counted between two and nine times. V and J are TRBV13 and TRBJ2-5, with 11 bases aligning to TRBD1. Germline CDR1 and CDR2: PRHDT and FYEKMQ (reference sequence). This CDR3 contains 14 residues. The V segment lost 6 bases and the J segment 0 bases; nucleotides outside the gene matches: 0. The CDR3 DNA sequence: TGTGCCAGCAGGGGACAGGGGGACCAAGAGACCCAGTACTTC. Its protein product is CASRGQGDQETQYF. Supplemented by reference TRBV13 and TRBJ2-5, the full variable domain reads AAGVIQSPRHLIKEKRETATLKCYPIPRHDTVYWYQQGPGQDPQFLISFYEKMQSDKGSIPDRFSAQQFSDYHSELNMSSLELGDSALYFCASRGQGDQETQYFGPGTRLLVL.

This chain joins TRBV29-1 and TRBJ1-1; 9 bases are shared with TRBD1. The CDR3 contains 10 residues. With 6 bases clipped from V and 11 bases from J, the junction kept 4 bases outside the gene matches. Germline-derived CDR1 and CDR2 are SQVTM and ANQGSEA. CDR3 protein: CSVQDRGAFF. DNA of the CDR3: TGCAGCGTCCAGGACAGGGGCGCTTTCTTT.